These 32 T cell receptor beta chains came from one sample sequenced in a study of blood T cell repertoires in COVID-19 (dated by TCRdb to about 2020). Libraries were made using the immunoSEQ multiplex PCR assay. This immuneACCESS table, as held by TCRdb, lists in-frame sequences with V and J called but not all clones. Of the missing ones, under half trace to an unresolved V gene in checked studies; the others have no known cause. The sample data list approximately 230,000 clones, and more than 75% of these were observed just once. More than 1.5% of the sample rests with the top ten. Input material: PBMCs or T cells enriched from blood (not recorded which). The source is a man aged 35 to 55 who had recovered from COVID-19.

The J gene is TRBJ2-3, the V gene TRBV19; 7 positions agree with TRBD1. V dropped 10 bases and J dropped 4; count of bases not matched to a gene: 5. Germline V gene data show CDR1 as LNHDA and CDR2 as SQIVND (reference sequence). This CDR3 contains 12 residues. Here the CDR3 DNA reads TGTGCCACCACAGGGGCCTCAGATACGCAGTATTTT. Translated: CATTGASDTQYF.

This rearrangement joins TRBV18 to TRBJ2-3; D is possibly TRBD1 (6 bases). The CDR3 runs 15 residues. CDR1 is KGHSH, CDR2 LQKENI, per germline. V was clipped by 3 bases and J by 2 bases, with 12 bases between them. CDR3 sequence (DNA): TGTGCCAGCTCACCGGTAAGGGGGAACACAGATACGCAGTATTTT. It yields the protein CASSPVRGNTDTQYF.

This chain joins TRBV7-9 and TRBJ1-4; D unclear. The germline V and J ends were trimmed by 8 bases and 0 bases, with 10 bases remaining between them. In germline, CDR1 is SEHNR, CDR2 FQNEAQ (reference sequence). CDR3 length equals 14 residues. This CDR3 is CASANLATNEKLFF. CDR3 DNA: TGTGCCAGCGCCAACTTAGCAACTAATGAAAAACTGTTTTTT.

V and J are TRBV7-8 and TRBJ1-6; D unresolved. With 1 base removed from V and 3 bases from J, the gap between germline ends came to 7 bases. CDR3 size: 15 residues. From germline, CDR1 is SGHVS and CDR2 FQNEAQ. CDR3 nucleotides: TGTGCCAGCAGCTTAGTGTCGGGCTATAATTCACCCCTCCACTTT. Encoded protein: CASSLVSGYNSPLHF.

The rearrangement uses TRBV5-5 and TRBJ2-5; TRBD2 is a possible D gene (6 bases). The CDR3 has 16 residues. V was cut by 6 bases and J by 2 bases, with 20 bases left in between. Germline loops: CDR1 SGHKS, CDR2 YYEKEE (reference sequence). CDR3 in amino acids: CASNPGGTGGQETQYF. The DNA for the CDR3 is TGTGCCAGCAACCCTGGGGGGACTGGGGGGCAAGAGACCCAGTACTTC.

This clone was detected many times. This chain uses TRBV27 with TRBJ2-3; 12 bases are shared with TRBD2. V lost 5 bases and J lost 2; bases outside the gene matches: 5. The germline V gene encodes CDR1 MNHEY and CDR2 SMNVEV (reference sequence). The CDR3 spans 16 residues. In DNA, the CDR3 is TGTGCCAGCAGTGGCCGGACTAGCGGGAACACAGATACGCAGTATTTT. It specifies CASSGRTSGNTDTQYF.

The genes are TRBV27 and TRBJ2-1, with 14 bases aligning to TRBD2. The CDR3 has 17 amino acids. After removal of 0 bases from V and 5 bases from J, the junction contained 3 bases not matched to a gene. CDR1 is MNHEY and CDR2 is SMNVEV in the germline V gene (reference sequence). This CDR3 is CASSLSMGLAGDNEQFF. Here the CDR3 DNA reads TGTGCCAGCAGTTTATCAATGGGACTAGCGGGAGACAATGAGCAGTTCTTC.

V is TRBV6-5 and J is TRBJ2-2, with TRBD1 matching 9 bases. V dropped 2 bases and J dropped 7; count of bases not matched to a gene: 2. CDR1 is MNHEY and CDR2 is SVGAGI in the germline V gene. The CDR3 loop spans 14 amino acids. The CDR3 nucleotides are TGTGCCAGCAGTTACACAGGGGGCATCGGGGAGCTGTTTTTT. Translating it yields CASSYTGGIGELFF.

CDR3 residues: CASSRNMGASGANVLTF. CDR3 bases: TGTGCCAGCAGTCGGAACATGGGGGCGTCTGGGGCCAACGTCCTGACTTTC. The chain carries TRBV7-3 and TRBJ2-6; possibly TRBD1 for D (6 bases). Germline assignment: CDR1 SGHTA and CDR2 FQGTGA. Trimming took off 6 bases at V and 1 base at J, with 16 bases between the two ends. CDR3 length equals 17 residues.

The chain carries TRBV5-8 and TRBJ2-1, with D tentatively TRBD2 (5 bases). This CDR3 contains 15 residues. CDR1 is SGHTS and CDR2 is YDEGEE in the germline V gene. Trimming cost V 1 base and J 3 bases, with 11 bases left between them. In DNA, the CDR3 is TGTGCCAGCAGCTTGTACGGGGTGGTCTACAATGAGCAGTTCTTC. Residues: CASSLYGVVYNEQFF.

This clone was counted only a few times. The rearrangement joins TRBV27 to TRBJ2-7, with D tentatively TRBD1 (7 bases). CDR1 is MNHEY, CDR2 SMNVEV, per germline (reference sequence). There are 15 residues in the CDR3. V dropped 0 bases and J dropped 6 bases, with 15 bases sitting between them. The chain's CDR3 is CASSLSGGQRGEQYF. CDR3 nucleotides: TGTGCCAGCAGTTTATCGGGGGGACAGAGAGGCGAGCAGTACTTC.

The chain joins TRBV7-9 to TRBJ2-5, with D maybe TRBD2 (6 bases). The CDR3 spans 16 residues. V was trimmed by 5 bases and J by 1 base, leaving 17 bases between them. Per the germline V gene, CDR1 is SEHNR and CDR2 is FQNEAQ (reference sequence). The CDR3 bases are TGTGCCAGCAGCCTCCTACCGGGACTTCTCCAAGAGACCCAGTACTTC. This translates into CASSLLPGLLQETQYF.

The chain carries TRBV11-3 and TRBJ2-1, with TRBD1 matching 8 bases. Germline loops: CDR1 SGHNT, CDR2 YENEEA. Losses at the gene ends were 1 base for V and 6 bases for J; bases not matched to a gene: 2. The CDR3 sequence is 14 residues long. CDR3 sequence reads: CASSLGTGSNEQFF. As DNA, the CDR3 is TGTGCCAGCAGCTTAGGGACAGGGAGCAATGAGCAGTTCTTC.

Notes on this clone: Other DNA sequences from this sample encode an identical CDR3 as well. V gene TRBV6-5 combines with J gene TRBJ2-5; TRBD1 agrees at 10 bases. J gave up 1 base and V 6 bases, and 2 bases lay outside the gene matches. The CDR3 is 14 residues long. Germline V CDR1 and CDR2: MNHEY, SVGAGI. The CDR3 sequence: CASSRQGAQETQYF. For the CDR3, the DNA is TGTGCCAGCAGCAGACAGGGGGCCCAAGAGACCCAGTACTTC.

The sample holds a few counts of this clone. The CDR3 coding sequence is TGTGCCAGCAGTGAATGTGGCAGGGGATCCTGTGGCTACACCTTC. Translated: CASSECGRGSCGYTF. The chain combines TRBV25-1 with TRBJ1-2; tentative D call: TRBD1 (6 bases). Germline CDR1 reads MGHDK; CDR2 reads SYGVNS. This CDR3 is 15 amino acids long. With 1 base removed from V and 7 bases from J, the gap between germline ends came to 16 bases.

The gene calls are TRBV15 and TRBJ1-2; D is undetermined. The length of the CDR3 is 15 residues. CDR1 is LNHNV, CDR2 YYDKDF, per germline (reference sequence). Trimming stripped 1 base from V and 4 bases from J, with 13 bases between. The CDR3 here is CATSRGRGLAYGYTF. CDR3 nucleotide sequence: TGTGCCACCAGCAGAGGGAGAGGACTCGCCTATGGCTACACCTTC.

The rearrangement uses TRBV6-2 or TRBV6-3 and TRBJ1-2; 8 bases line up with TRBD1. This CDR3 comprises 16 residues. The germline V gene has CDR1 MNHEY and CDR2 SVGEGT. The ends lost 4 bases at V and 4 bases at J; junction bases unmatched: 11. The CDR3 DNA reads TGTGCCAGCAGTTCGGCAATCGACAGGGGAGGCTATGGCTACACCTTC. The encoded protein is CASSSAIDRGGYGYTF.

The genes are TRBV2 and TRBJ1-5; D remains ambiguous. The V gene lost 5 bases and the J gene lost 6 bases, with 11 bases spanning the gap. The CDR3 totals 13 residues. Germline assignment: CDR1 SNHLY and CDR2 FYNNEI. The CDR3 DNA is TGTGCCAGCAGTCGGGAAAGTCCTCAGCCCCAGCATTTT. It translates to CASSRESPQPQHF. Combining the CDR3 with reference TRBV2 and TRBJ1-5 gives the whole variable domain EPEVTQTPSHQVTQMGQEVILRCVPISNHLYFYWYRQILGQKVEFLVSFYNNEISEKSEIFDDQFSVERPDGSNFTLKIRSTKLEDSAMYFCASSRESPQPQHFGDGTRLSIL.

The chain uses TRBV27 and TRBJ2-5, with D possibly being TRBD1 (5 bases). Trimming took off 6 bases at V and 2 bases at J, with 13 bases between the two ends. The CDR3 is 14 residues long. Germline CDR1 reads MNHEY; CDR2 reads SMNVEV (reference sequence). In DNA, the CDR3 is TGTGCCAGCAGCCATGACAGTAAACAAGAGACCCAGTACTTC. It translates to CASSHDSKQETQYF.

The CDR3 DNA is TGTGCCAGCAGCACACACACAGATACGCAGTATTTT. This gives the protein CASSTHTDTQYF. This rearrangement joins TRBV11-3 to TRBJ2-3; D is uncertain. CDR3 length: 12 amino acids. V dropped 5 bases and J dropped 2 bases, with 5 bases sitting between them. Germline V gives CDR1 SGHNT, CDR2 YENEEA.

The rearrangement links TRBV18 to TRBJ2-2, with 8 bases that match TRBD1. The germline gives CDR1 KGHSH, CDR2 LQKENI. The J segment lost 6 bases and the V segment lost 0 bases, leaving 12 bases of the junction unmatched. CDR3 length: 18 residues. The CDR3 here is CASSPPTGARYPPGELFF. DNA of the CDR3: TGTGCCAGCTCACCACCGACAGGGGCGCGGTACCCACCCGGGGAGCTGTTTTTT.

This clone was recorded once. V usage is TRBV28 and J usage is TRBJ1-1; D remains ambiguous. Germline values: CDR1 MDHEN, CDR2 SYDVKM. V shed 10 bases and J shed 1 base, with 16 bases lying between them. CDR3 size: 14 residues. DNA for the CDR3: TGTGCCACTACCCTCGCACAGCAGAACACTGAAGCTTTCTTT. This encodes CATTLAQQNTEAFF.

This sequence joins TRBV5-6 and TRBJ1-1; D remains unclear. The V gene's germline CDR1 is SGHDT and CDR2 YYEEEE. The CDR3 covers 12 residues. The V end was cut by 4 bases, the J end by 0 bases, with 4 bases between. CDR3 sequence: CASSLLNTEAFF. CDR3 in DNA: TGTGCCAGCAGCCTTTTGAACACTGAAGCTTTCTTT.

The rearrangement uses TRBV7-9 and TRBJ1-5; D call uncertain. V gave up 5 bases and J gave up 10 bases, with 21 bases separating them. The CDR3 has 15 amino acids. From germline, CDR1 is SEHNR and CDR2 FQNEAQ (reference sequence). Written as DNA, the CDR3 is TGTGCCAGCAGCCCCTCAGGAGGGAGCGTGGTTCCCCAGCATTTT. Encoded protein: CASSPSGGSVVPQHF.

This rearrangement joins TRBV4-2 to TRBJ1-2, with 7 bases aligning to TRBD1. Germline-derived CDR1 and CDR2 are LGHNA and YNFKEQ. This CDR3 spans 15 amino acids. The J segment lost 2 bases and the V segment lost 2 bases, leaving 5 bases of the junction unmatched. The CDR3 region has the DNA TGTGCCAGCAGCCAATGGGGACAGTCCAACTATGGCTACACCTTC. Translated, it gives CASSQWGQSNYGYTF.

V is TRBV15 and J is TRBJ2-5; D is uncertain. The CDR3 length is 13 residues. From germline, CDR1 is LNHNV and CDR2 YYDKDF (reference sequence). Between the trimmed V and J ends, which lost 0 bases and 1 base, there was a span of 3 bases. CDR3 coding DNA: TGTGCCACCAGCAGAGAACTCCAAGAGACCCAGTACTTC. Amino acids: CATSRELQETQYF. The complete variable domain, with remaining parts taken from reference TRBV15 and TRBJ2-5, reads DAMVIQNPRYQVTQFGKPVTLSCSQTLNHNVMYWYQQKSSQAPKLLFHYYDKDFNNEADTPDNFQSRRPNTSFCFLDIRSPGLGDTAMYLCATSRELQETQYFGPGTRLLVL.

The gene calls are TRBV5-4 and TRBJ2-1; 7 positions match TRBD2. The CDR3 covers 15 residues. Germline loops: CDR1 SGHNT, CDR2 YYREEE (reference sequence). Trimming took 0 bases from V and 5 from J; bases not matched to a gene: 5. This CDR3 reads CASSLAAGEHNEQFF. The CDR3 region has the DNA TGTGCCAGCAGCTTGGCCGCGGGGGAGCACAATGAGCAGTTCTTC.

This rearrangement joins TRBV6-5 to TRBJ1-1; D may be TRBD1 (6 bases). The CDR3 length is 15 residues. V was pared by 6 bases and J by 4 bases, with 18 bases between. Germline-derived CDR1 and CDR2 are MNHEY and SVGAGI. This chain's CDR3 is CASSSKMGRGTEAFF. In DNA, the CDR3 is TGTGCCAGCAGCTCCAAAATGGGCAGGGGCACTGAAGCTTTCTTT.

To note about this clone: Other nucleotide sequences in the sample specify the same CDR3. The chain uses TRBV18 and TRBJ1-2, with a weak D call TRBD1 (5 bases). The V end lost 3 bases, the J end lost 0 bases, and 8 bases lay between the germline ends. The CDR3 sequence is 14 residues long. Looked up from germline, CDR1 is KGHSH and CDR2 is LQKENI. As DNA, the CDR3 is TGTGCCAGCTCACCCCAGGGTGCTAACTATGGCTACACCTTC. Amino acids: CASSPQGANYGYTF.

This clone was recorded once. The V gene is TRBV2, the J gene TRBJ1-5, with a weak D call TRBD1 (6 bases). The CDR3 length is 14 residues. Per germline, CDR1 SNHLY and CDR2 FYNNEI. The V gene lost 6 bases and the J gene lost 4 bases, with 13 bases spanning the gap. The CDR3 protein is CASRRTDSNQPQHF. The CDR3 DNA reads TGTGCCAGCAGAAGGACAGACTCGAATCAGCCCCAGCATTTT.

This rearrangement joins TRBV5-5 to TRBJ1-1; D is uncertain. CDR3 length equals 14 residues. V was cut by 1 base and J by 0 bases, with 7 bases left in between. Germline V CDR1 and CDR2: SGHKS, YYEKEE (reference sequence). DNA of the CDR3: TGTGCCAGCAGCTTGAGACTTATGAACACTGAAGCTTTCTTT. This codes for CASSLRLMNTEAFF.

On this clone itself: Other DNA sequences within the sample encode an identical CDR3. The CDR3 DNA reads as TGTGCCAGCAGCAGGGACAGGCAAGAGACCCAGTACTTC. This sequence encodes CASSRDRQETQYF. This sequence joins TRBV11-2 and TRBJ2-5; 8 nucleotides align to TRBD1. This CDR3 is 13 amino acids long. Germline V gives CDR1 SGHAT, CDR2 FQNNGV. Germline trimming cut 5 bases from V and 2 bases from J; bases unmatched to any gene: 1.